Listed below are T cell receptor beta chains from one sample, sequenced in a study of regulatory dendritic cells for organ transplantation. Profiling relied on immunoSEQ multiplex PCR, and the TCRdb table lists in-frame clones only, not all of them. There are around 29,000 clones in the sample; approximately 82% occur only once, and less than 0.5% lies in the top ten. The sequencing sample was made of naive CD8+ T cells from blood. These receptor sequences come from a human donor in good health. Each CDR3 is given with its conserved first and last residue. The D gene is left open where the match is weak. A row's size may be missing; if present it is once, few, many or a size class.

CDR3 protein	CDR3 DNA	V gene	clone size	J gene	D gene
CASSIGTSGGEQFF	TGTGCCAGCAGCATCGGGACTAGCGGGGGGGAGCAGTTCTTC	TRBV9	.	TRBJ2-1	TRBD2
CASSQSWPSGDEQYF	TGTGCCAGCAGTCAATCCTGGCCTAGCGGGGACGAGCAGTACTTC	TRBV6-5	.	TRBJ2-7	TRBD2
CASSQEWGFTYEQYF	TGCGCCAGCAGCCAAGAGTGGGGCTTCACCTACGAGCAGTACTTC	TRBV4-1	.	TRBJ2-7	.
CASSLASGELFF	TGTGCCAGCAGCCTAGCCTCCGGGGAGCTGTTTTTT	TRBV7-8	.	TRBJ2-2	.
CASSPSGAVYF	TGTGCCAGCAGTCCTAGCGGGGCCGTGTACTTC	TRBV5-8	.	TRBJ2-7	TRBD2
CASSLGQGQGGYTF	TGCGCCAGCAGCTTGGGACAGGGGCAGGGCGGCTACACCTTC	TRBV5-1	.	TRBJ1-2	TRBD1
CASSPSPGSYGYTF	TGTGCCAGTAGTCCCTCCCCGGGTTCCTATGGCTACACCTTC	TRBV19	.	TRBJ1-2	.
CASSEANPWTGTYSPLHF	TGTGCCAGCAGTGAAGCGAACCCTTGGACAGGGACTTATTCACCCCTCCACTTT	TRBV6-1	.	TRBJ1-6	TRBD1
CASSQGQAFF	TGTGCCAGCAGTCAGGGGCAGGCTTTCTTT	TRBV6-1	.	TRBJ1-1	.
CASRAGHRF	TGTGCCAGTAGAGCGGGACACCGTTTT	TRBV19	.	TRBJ1-1	.
CASSAGASNSPLHF	TGTGCCAGCAGCGCAGGGGCGTCAAATTCACCCCTCCACTTT	TRBV27	.	TRBJ1-6	.
CASSFAGMNTEAFF	TGTGCCAGCAGCTTCGCAGGCATGAACACTGAAGCTTTCTTT	TRBV11-2	.	TRBJ1-1	.
CASSYEGGYGYTF	TGTGCCAGCAGTTACGAGGGCGGGTATGGCTACACCTTC	TRBV6-6	once	TRBJ1-2	.
CASSLDQGAEEQYF	TGTGCCAGCAGCTTGGATCAGGGGGCGGAGGAGCAGTACTTC	TRBV5-8	few	TRBJ2-7	TRBD1
CASSSAPYDGYTF	TGTGCCAGTAGTTCCGCCCCCTACGATGGCTACACCTTC	TRBV19	.	TRBJ1-2	.
CASSGIAGSLPRGGTDTQYF	TGTGCCAGTAGTGGAATCGCAGGCTCACTTCCCAGGGGGGGCACAGATACGCAGTATTTT	TRBV19	.	TRBJ2-3	.
CASSLLGQSQETQYF	TGTGCCAGCAGTCTCCTCGGACAGTCCCAAGAGACCCAGTACTTC	TRBV27	.	TRBJ2-5	.
CASSPRDRGISGNTIYF	TGCGCCAGCAGCCCGAGGGACAGGGGGATCTCTGGAAACACCATATATTTT	TRBV4-1	.	TRBJ1-3	TRBD1
CASSQGQGAVSYEQYF	TGCGCCAGCAGCCAAGGGCAGGGGGCCGTCTCCTACGAGCAGTACTTC	TRBV4-1	.	TRBJ2-7	TRBD1
CASSQWPGQGRDTQYF	TGCGCCAGCAGCCAATGGCCGGGACAGGGAAGAGATACGCAGTATTTT	TRBV4-3	once	TRBJ2-3	TRBD1
CATSRVPHDRGHGETNEKLFF	TGTGCCACCAGCAGAGTCCCGCACGACAGGGGGCATGGGGAAACTAATGAAAAACTGTTTTTT	TRBV15	.	TRBJ1-4	TRBD1
CASSQGRAHRADGYTF	TGCGCCAGCAGCCAAGGAAGGGCTCACAGGGCGGATGGCTACACCTTC	TRBV4-3	.	TRBJ1-2	.
CASSPEGQYNEKLFF	TGCGCCAGCAGTCCCGAGGGACAGTATAATGAAAAACTGTTTTTT	TRBV23-1	once	TRBJ1-4	TRBD1
CAIRGTTGYYNSPLHF	TGTGCCATCAGGGGAACGACAGGGTACTATAATTCACCCCTCCACTTT	TRBV10-3	.	TRBJ1-6	TRBD1
CASSYGQGALGYTF	TGTGCCAGCAGTTACGGACAGGGGGCGCTTGGCTACACCTTC	TRBV6-6	once	TRBJ1-2	TRBD1
CASSAFDRPNTEAFF	TGTGCCAGCAGCGCCTTTGACAGACCGAACACTGAAGCTTTCTTT	TRBV9	.	TRBJ1-1	.
CASSPRGLNYGYTF	TGTGCCAGCAGTCCCAGGGGGTTAAACTATGGCTACACCTTC	TRBV27	.	TRBJ1-2	TRBD1
CASSSSDRGINEKLFF	TGTGCCAGCAGCTCGTCCGATAGAGGCATTAATGAAAAACTGTTTTTT	TRBV11-3	once	TRBJ1-4	.
CASSLGQRTNEQFF	TGTGCCAGCAGCTTAGGTCAGCGGACGAATGAGCAGTTCTTC	TRBV11-2	.	TRBJ2-1	.
CASSLGLAGVGELFF	TGTGCCAGCAGCTTAGGACTAGCGGGGGTCGGGGAGCTGTTTTTT	TRBV7-8	.	TRBJ2-2	TRBD2
CASSLRGTDYEQYF	TGTGCCAGCAGTTTAAGGGGGACCGATTACGAGCAGTACTTC	TRBV27	.	TRBJ2-7	.
CASMPGQATEQFF	TGTGCCAGTATGCCGGGACAGGCGACTGAGCAGTTCTTC	TRBV19	.	TRBJ2-1	TRBD1
CASSEWGGPSGNTIYF	TGTGCCAGCAGTGAATGGGGGGGGCCCTCTGGAAACACCATATATTTT	TRBV25-1	.	TRBJ1-3	.
CASSLGTGEQYF	TGTGCCAGCAGCTTAGGCACGGGGGAGCAGTACTTC	TRBV7-8	once	TRBJ2-7	.
CASSSTGKDSNQPQHF	TGTGCCAGCAGTTCCACAGGGAAAGATAGCAATCAGCCCCAGCATTTT	TRBV6-5	few	TRBJ1-5	.
CASSIVTQGRGEKLFF	TGTGCCAGTAGTATAGTAACGCAGGGGCGAGGTGAAAAACTGTTTTTT	TRBV19	.	TRBJ1-4	.
CASSPGGTADAYTF	TGTGCCAGTAGTCCCGGAGGGACAGCCGATGCCTACACCTTC	TRBV19	few	TRBJ1-2	TRBD1
CASSLDRGYDQPQHF	TGTGCCAGCAGCTTGGACAGGGGGTATGATCAGCCCCAGCATTTT	TRBV6-6	few	TRBJ1-5	TRBD1
CASSQGRAEAFF	TGCGCCAGCAGCCAAGGCAGGGCAGAAGCTTTCTTT	TRBV4-1	.	TRBJ1-1	.
CASSFDSSYEQYF	TGTGCCAGCAGCTTCGACAGTTCCTACGAGCAGTACTTC	TRBV5-6	few	TRBJ2-7	.
CASSPNRPAGAFGETQYF	TGTGCCAGCTCACCAAATCGCCCCGCGGGGGCTTTTGGAGAGACCCAGTACTTC	TRBV18	.	TRBJ2-5	.
CASSLIGTGGYGYTF	TGTGCCAGCAGTTTAATCGGGACAGGGGGCTATGGCTACACCTTC	TRBV28	.	TRBJ1-2	TRBD1
CASSLGFGNTEAFF	TGTGCCAGCAGCTTAGGGTTCGGGAACACTGAAGCTTTCTTT	TRBV7-9	few	TRBJ1-1	.